The next 8 T cell receptor beta chains were all read from a single sample in a study of human T cells and chemical hapten exposure. MiXCR, applied by TCRdb to the RACE reads, yields one record per CDR3 protein. This repertoire shows tens of thousands of distinct CDR3 sequences, about 11% found once; its top ten account for approximately 4.6%. The time point here: patch test 1, 2 weeks after DPC sensitization. The treatment here: therapeutic diphenylcyclopropenone sensitization with weekly scalp DPC. The material sequenced was whole blood, taken in connection with sensitization to the hapten diphenylcyclopropenone (DPC). These receptor sequences come from a woman between 45 and 60 years old with alopecia areata. Some clones in this sample may be carry-over from other donors' samples.

The genes are TRBV7-8 and TRBJ1-2, with D uncertain. The ends were cut back, 5 bases at V and 10 bases at J, with 20 bases in the middle. The CDR3 contains 14 residues. Germline V gene data show CDR1 as SGHVS and CDR2 as FQNEAQ. As DNA, the CDR3 is TGTGCCAGCAGCCTAGGATGGTCGGGCACTGACTACACCTTC. This sequence encodes CASSLGWSGTDYTF. Full variable domain (missing parts from reference TRBV7-8 and TRBJ1-2): GAGVSQSPRYKVAKRGQDVALRCDPISGHVSLFWYQQALGQGPEFLTYFQNEAQLDKSGLPSDRFFAERPEGSVSTLKIQRTQQEDSAVYLCASSLGWSGTDYTFGSGTRLTVV.

The rearrangement joins TRBV4-3 to TRBJ1-1; 7 nucleotides line up with TRBD1. V trimming: 1 base; J trimming: 4 bases; junction bases outside the gene matches: 3. Germline V gene data show CDR1 as LGHNA and CDR2 as YSLEER. The CDR3 is 14 residues long. The CDR3 spells CASSQVQGSTEAFF. For the CDR3, the DNA is TGCGCCAGCAGCCAAGTACAGGGGAGCACTGAAGCTTTCTTT.

This clonotype occurred many times. For the CDR3, the DNA is TGTGCCAGCAGCTTTACAGGGAATCCTAATGAAAAACTGTTTTTT. This sequence encodes CASSFTGNPNEKLFF. The rearrangement joins TRBV7-6 to TRBJ1-4, with TRBD1 as a possible D gene (6 bases). Per germline, CDR1 SGHVS and CDR2 FNYEAQ. V lost 3 bases, J lost 3 bases, and 11 bases lay in between. This CDR3 has 15 amino acids.

This CDR3 reads CASSFNGDRTPNGYTF. CDR3 coding DNA: TGTGCCAGCAGTTTCAATGGGGACAGAACGCCTAATGGCTACACCTTC. This chain joins TRBV6-2 or TRBV6-3 and TRBJ1-2, with 7 bases aligning to TRBD1. V was pared by 4 bases and J by 6 bases, with 14 bases of the junction left unmatched. The CDR3 is 16 amino acids. The germline V gene has CDR1 MNHEY and CDR2 SVGEGT.

This clonotype was observed a few times. The gene calls are TRBV6-2 or TRBV6-3 and TRBJ2-3; D might be TRBD1 or TRBD2, each matching 5 bases. This CDR3 is 18 amino acids long. CDR1 MNHEY and CDR2 SVGEGT come from the germline V gene. Deletions cut 5 bases from V and 8 bases from J, with 29 bases between. CDR3 sequence (DNA): TGTGCCAGCAGTCCCAATCCCGCCGGGGACCGTGCGCAGGGTACGCAGTATTTT. Translation gives CASSPNPAGDRAQGTQYF.

This clonotype was seen only a few times. The rearrangement uses TRBV29-1 and TRBJ1-2; 11 bases map to TRBD1. Trimming removed 7 bases from V and 4 bases from J; junction bases left unmatched: 8. Germline CDR1 SQVTM, CDR2 ANQGSEA. The CDR3 totals 14 residues. The CDR3 bases are TGCAGCGCCGAGGACAGGGGGCGTCGCTATGGCTACACCTTC. It translates to CSAEDRGRRYGYTF.

The table lists this clonotype with a few counts. This CDR3 is CASRGGGTEAFF. CDR3 nucleotides: TGTGCCAGCAGGGGCGGGGGGACTGAAGCTTTCTTT. The chain carries TRBV6-5 and TRBJ1-1, with D possibly TRBD1 on 5 matching bases. V gave up 6 bases and J gave up 5 bases, with 10 bases separating them. The germline gives CDR1 MNHEY, CDR2 SVGAGI. CDR3 size: 12 residues.

The chain couples TRBV19 to TRBJ2-1; a possible D gene is TRBD2 (6 bases). V was clipped by 6 bases and J by 7 bases, with 13 bases between them. Germline loops: CDR1 LNHDA, CDR2 SQIVND (reference sequence). This CDR3 spans 13 amino acids. The CDR3 DNA follows: TGTGCCAGTAGACTCGGGGGAGGTAATGAGCAGTTCTTC. This encodes CASRLGGGNEQFF.